Listed below are T cell receptor beta chains from one sample, sequenced in a study of Graves' ophthalmopathy and Graves' hyperthyroidism. TCRdb called the multiplex PCR reads again in MiXCR, with one record for every CDR3 protein. The sample contains hundreds of thousands of distinct CDR3 sequences, about 20% of which appear only once. Sequencing input: peripheral blood. These receptors all stem from a woman under 30 with stable Graves' hyperthyroidism. Some clones in this sample may be carry-over from other donors' samples. CDR3s include the opening cysteine and the closing phenylalanine or tryptophan. Fields, in order: clone size, V gene, J gene, D gene, CDR3 DNA, CDR3 protein. The D gene is left open where the match is weak. Clone sizes are given selectively: once, few, many, or a class where the clone is expanded.

NA,TRBV6-5,TRBJ2-7,TRBD1,TGTGCCAGCAGTTGGGGACAGGAGGAGCAGTGGTTC,CASSWGQEEQWF
NA,TRBV7-8,TRBJ2-7,NA,TGTGCCAGCAGCCCCAGGGGAGGTCACGAGCAGTACTTC,CASSPRGGHEQYF
NA,TRBV12-3/TRBV12-4,TRBJ2-2,NA,TGTGCCAGCACCCGAGACATGGCGGGCACCGGGGAGCTGTTTTTT,CASTRDMAGTGELFF
NA,TRBV30,TRBJ1-5,NA,TGTGCCTGGAGCCATCTGAAGGGGAATCAGCCCCAGCATTTT,CAWSHLKGNQPQHF
NA,TRBV7-8,TRBJ2-7,TRBD2,TGTGCCAGCAGCTCGCCCGGGACTAGCATCCACGAGCAGTACTTC,CASSSPGTSIHEQYF
NA,TRBV28,TRBJ1-3,NA,TGTGCCAGCAGTCAAAGGCCCAGCTCTGGAAACACCATATATTTT,CASSQRPSSGNTIYF
many,TRBV6-1,TRBJ2-7,NA,TGTGCCAGCAGTCCTGGGACGGTATCCTACGAGCAGTACTTC,CASSPGTVSYEQYF
many,TRBV5-1,TRBJ2-7,TRBD2,TGCGCCAGCAGCTCCGAGACAGGACTAGCGGTTACCTACGAGCAGTACTTC,CASSSETGLAVTYEQYF
NA,TRBV28,TRBJ2-6,NA,TGTGCCAGCAGCCCCGGGACTTCGAGCTCTGGGGCCAACGTCCTGACTTTC,CASSPGTSSSGANVLTF
many,TRBV12-3/TRBV12-4,TRBJ1-3,TRBD1,TGTGCCAGCAGTGGGACAGGGAGGGGAAACACCATATATTTT,CASSGTGRGNTIYF
NA,TRBV6-1,TRBJ1-1,NA,TGTGCCAGCAGTGAATGGGTAAAGACCCCGAACACTGAAGCTTTCTTT,CASSEWVKTPNTEAFF
few,TRBV6-2/TRBV6-3,TRBJ1-1,TRBD1,TGTGCCAGCAGCCCCCGGAAGGGGGCTAGGTCGAACACTGAAGCTTTCTTT,CASSPRKGARSNTEAFF
many,TRBV12-3/TRBV12-4,TRBJ1-1,NA,TGTGCCAGCAGTTTAGGGGATCCGAACACTGAAGCTTTCTTT,CASSLGDPNTEAFF
NA,TRBV11-2,TRBJ1-1,NA,TGTGCCAGCAGTGCGTCAGTTAGCAGCACTGAAGCTTTCTTT,CASSASVSSTEAFF
many,TRBV12-3/TRBV12-4,TRBJ1-1,TRBD1,TGTGCCAGCAGCAAGACAGGGTACCCTGAAGCTTTCTTT,CASSKTGYPEAFF
few,TRBV6-1,TRBJ2-2,NA,TGTGCCACCCACTCCGGGATGAACACCGGGGAGCTGTTTTTT,CATHSGMNTGELFF
NA,TRBV29-1,TRBJ1-1,NA,TGCAGCGTTGTAGGGACGTTAGGGACTGAAGCTTTCTTT,CSVVGTLGTEAFF
many,TRBV12-3/TRBV12-4,TRBJ1-1,NA,TGTGCCAGCAGTTTCTACAATATGAACACTGAAGCTTTCTTT,CASSFYNMNTEAFF
many,TRBV6-5,TRBJ2-6,NA,TGTGCCAGCAGTTACTCCTCTGGGGCCAACGTCCTGACTTTC,CASSYSSGANVLTF
many,TRBV27,TRBJ1-2,NA,TGTGCCAGCAGTCCCACTCGACAGAGTCTTAACTATGGCTACACCTTC,CASSPTRQSLNYGYTF
many,TRBV6-5,TRBJ2-5,NA,TGTGCCAGCAGTTACTCCTATAGCGGAGAAGAGACCCAGTACTTC,CASSYSYSGEETQYF
many,TRBV27,TRBJ1-5,NA,TGTGCCAGCAGTTTCACGACAGGTTCTGAGCCCCAGCATTTT,CASSFTTGSEPQHF
NA,TRBV15,TRBJ2-7,NA,TGTGCCACCAGCAGAGAGGACGGGAGCTCCTACGAGCAGTACTTC,CATSREDGSSYEQYF
NA,TRBV20-1,TRBJ2-7,NA,TGCAGTGCTAGCGGCGGGGCGGCCAGCTCCTACGAGCAGTACTTC,CSASGGAASSYEQYF
many,TRBV5-1,TRBJ2-7,NA,TGTGCCAGCAGCTTAGCGCCGGGACCTTCCTACGAGCAGTACTTC,CASSLAPGPSYEQYF
many,TRBV2,TRBJ2-3,NA,TGTGCCAGCAGTGAAGCGCTTCGCTACCGGGAAGGGGAAGATACGCAGTATTTT,CASSEALRYREGEDTQYF
few,TRBV6-1,TRBJ2-7,NA,TGTGCCAGCACGAAGCGGTTCAGCTCCTACGAGCAGTACTTC,CASTKRFSSYEQYF
many,TRBV6-5,TRBJ1-1,NA,TGTGCCAGCAGGACCCCGAGGGGAGGAACTGAAGCTTTCTTT,CASRTPRGGTEAFF
many,TRBV15,TRBJ2-7,NA,TGTGCCACCAGCTCCCGAACCTCGGGCGAGCAGTACTTC,CATSSRTSGEQYF
many,TRBV7-2,TRBJ2-5,NA,TGTGCCAGCAGCTTAGGGAGTTGGGAGACCCAGTACTTC,CASSLGSWETQYF
NA,TRBV5-1,TRBJ2-4,NA,TGCGCCAGCAGCCCCGGGTCCAGGGAAAACATTCAGTACTTC,CASSPGSRENIQYF
many,TRBV29-1,TRBJ1-2,NA,TGCAGCGCTGCGGACAGTCCTAACTATGGCTACACCTTC,CSAADSPNYGYTF
many,TRBV2,TRBJ1-1,TRBD1,TGTGCCAGCAGGCCCCGGGACAGTCACACTGAAGCTTTCTTT,CASRPRDSHTEAFF
many,TRBV20-1,TRBJ2-5,TRBD2,TGCAGTGCTACGCCGGGACTACGCCAAGAGACCCAGTACTTC,CSATPGLRQETQYF
many,TRBV28,TRBJ1-3,NA,TGTGCCAGCAGTTACGACACCCTGAGAAACACCATATATTTT,CASSYDTLRNTIYF
many,TRBV6-5,TRBJ1-2,NA,TGTGCCAGCAGTTACCCAGGCTATGGCTACACCTTC,CASSYPGYGYTF
many,TRBV6-5,TRBJ2-2,NA,TGTGCCAGCAGTTACTGGGGCGACTCGAACACCGGGGAGCTGTTTTTT,CASSYWGDSNTGELFF
many,TRBV5-6,TRBJ2-7,TRBD1,TGTGCCAGCAGCCCGACCGGGACAGGGGGCACGGGGTCCTACGAGCAGTACTTC,CASSPTGTGGTGSYEQYF
many,TRBV6-1,TRBJ1-5,TRBD1,TGTGCCAGCAGTGGGGACAGGGGAAAGCCCCAGCATTTT,CASSGDRGKPQHF
NA,TRBV11-2,TRBJ1-4,NA,TGTGCCAGCAGCCCCGGGAAGGGGGAAGAAAAACTGTTTTTT,CASSPGKGEEKLFF
NA,TRBV12-5,TRBJ2-5,NA,TGTGCTAGTGGTTTGGTACTAACTGGGATCGAGACCCAGTACTTC,CASGLVLTGIETQYF
few,TRBV28,TRBJ2-5,NA,TGTGCCAGCAGTTTTCCCGAAACAGCGGACCTGTACCAAGAGACCCAGTACTTC,CASSFPETADLYQETQYF
many,TRBV5-1,TRBJ2-7,TRBD1,TGCGCCAGCAGCCACGACAGGGGGACAATTGACGAGCAGTACTTC,CASSHDRGTIDEQYF
NA,TRBV19,TRBJ1-1,NA,TGTGCCAGTAGTATGACCTCCCGAACCACTGAAGCTTTCTTT,CASSMTSRTTEAFF
once,TRBV12-3/TRBV12-4,TRBJ1-5,TRBD1,TGTGCCAGCCAGGGACAGGGGCGATTCCAGCCCCAGCATTTT,CASQGQGRFQPQHF
once,TRBV2,TRBJ2-2,TRBD2,TGTGCCAGCACCGGGAGGGGTGAGGGGCCTATCACCGGGGAGCTGTTTTTT,CASTGRGEGPITGELFF
many,TRBV3-1,TRBJ1-1,NA,TGTGCCAGCAGCCACGGGGCCATGAACACTGAAGCTTTCTTT,CASSHGAMNTEAFF
many,TRBV20-1,TRBJ2-5,TRBD2,TGCAGTGCTCCGAGCGGGGACTATTGGGCAGAGACCCAGTACTTC,CSAPSGDYWAETQYF
few,TRBV5-1,TRBJ2-5,TRBD1,TGCGCCAGCAAGTCTGGGACAGCCCAAGAGACCCAGTACTTC,CASKSGTAQETQYF
many,TRBV6-2/TRBV6-3,TRBJ1-1,NA,TGTGCCAGCAGTTACCCGAATCCTTCGAACGGGCCCATGAACACTGAAGCTTTCTTT,CASSYPNPSNGPMNTEAFF
many,TRBV12-3/TRBV12-4,TRBJ2-5,NA,TGTGCCAGCAGTTTTCGAGACTACACCACGACCCAGTACTTC,CASSFRDYTTTQYF
many,TRBV10-2,TRBJ1-5,TRBD1,TGCGCCAGCAGTGAGTCTTGGGACAGGAATCAGCCCCAGCATTTT,CASSESWDRNQPQHF
few,TRBV6-1,TRBJ2-5,NA,TGTGCCAGCAGCTCCCCATGGAGAAGCGGCTCAGGGACCCAGTACTTC,CASSSPWRSGSGTQYF
NA,TRBV18,TRBJ2-2,NA,TGTGCCAGCTCACCACCGTCGGCAGGGGAGCTGTTTTTT,CASSPPSAGELFF
few,TRBV5-1,TRBJ1-1,NA,TGCGCCAGCAGCTTAAAGACAGCCACTGAAGCTTGCTTT,CASSLKTATEACF
many,TRBV2,TRBJ1-6,NA,TGTGCCAGCAGTTCCCGGTTGCTCATCTCCTATAATTCACCCCTCCACTTT,CASSSRLLISYNSPLHF
many,TRBV6-5,TRBJ1-6,TRBD1,TGTGCCAGCAGTTACTCTCCCGACTCAGGGGGATTCGATAATTCACCCCTCCACTTT,CASSYSPDSGGFDNSPLHF
many,TRBV29-1,TRBJ2-5,TRBD1,TGCAGCGTTAAATCCGGGACAGGGGGCGAGACCCAGTACTTC,CSVKSGTGGETQYF
many,TRBV4-1,TRBJ1-6,TRBD1,TGCGCCAGCAGCCAAGGCCACAGGGGCCTTAATTCACCCCTCCACTTT,CASSQGHRGLNSPLHF